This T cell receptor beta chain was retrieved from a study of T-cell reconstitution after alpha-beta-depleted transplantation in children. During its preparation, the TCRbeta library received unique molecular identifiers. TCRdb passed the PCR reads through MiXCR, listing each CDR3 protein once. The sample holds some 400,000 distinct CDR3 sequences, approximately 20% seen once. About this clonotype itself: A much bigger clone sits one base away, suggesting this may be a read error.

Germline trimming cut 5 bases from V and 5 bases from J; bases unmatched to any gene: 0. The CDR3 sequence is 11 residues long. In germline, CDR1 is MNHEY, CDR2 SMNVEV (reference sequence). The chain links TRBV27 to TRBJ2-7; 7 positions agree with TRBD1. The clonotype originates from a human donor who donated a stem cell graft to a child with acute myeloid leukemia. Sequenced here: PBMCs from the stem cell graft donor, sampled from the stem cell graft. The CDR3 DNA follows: TGTGCCAGCAGTGACAGGGACGAGCAGTACTTC. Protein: CASSDRDEQYF.